This T cell receptor beta chain stems from a study of blood T cell repertoires in COVID-19. Germline loops: CDR1 SGHRS, CDR2 YFSETQ. V lost 4 bases and J 2 bases, leaving 12 bases between the germline ends. CDR3 length: 14 residues. Per the original data handling: Scientists estimated how many nucleated cells there were by amplifying reference gene primers. Some clones are missing from TCRdb's copy, which holds only in-frame ones; the method was immunoSEQ multiplex PCR. The V and J calls and clone size come from that table; D and trimming were worked out from the DNA. The sample includes around 150,000 clones, 80% to 90% seen only once; the top ten take about 10%.

Sequencing input: peripheral blood. The clonotype originates from a man between 60 and 75 years old with active or convalescent COVID-19. This chain links TRBV5-1 with TRBJ1-2; D not resolved. For the CDR3, the DNA is TGCGCCAGCAGCCCAGTTAATACAAACTATGGCTACACCTTC. Its translation: CASSPVNTNYGYTF.